A selection of T cell receptor beta chains follows, all from one sample in a study of blood T cells in healthy people across ages. TCRdb itself ran the 5' RACE reads through MiXCR, one entry per CDR3 protein. The table includes some 1.8 million distinct CDR3 sequences, about two fifths detected once. Source material: blood. The receptors stem from a human donor in good health. Both conserved end residues are part of each CDR3. A D gene is named only where the DNA matches it firmly. A row's size may be missing; if present it is once, few, many or a size class.

d_call	j_call	v_call	clone_size	cdr3_nt	cdr3_aa
-	TRBJ2-7	TRBV15	few	TGTGCCACCAGCAGAGATGGGGCGGAACTCGAGCAGTACTTC	CATSRDGAELEQYF
-	TRBJ1-2	TRBV29-1	-	TGCAGCGATGTAATCTCAGGGTTACATGGCTACACCTTC	CSDVISGLHGYTF
-	TRBJ2-1	TRBV28	-	TGTGCCAGCAGTATCAAGGGTAGGGTATACAATGAGCAGTTCTTC	CASSIKGRVYNEQFF
TRBD2	TRBJ2-1	TRBV5-1	few	TGCGCCAGCAGCTTGGATGGGGGGGACCTCTACAATGAACAGTTCTTC	CASSLDGGDLYNEQFF
-	TRBJ2-1	TRBV12-3/TRBV12-4	-	TGTGCCAGCTCCAGTTTAAGTGAGCAGTTCTTC	CASSSLSEQFF
-	TRBJ2-5	TRBV3-1	few	TGTGCCAGCAGCCTCCACGGGATAACGGAGACCCAGTACTTC	CASSLHGITETQYF
-	TRBJ2-5	TRBV2	-	TGTGCCAGCAGTGGAAGTGTAATAGGGACCCAGTACTTC	CASSGSVIGTQYF
TRBD2	TRBJ2-1	TRBV29-1	few	TGCAGCGGTGGGGGGGGTTTCGATTACAATGAGCAGTTCTTC	CSGGGGFDYNEQFF
-	TRBJ2-7	TRBV12-3/TRBV12-4	few	TGTGCCAGCAGTTTGGGTGTATTTGAGCAGTACTTC	CASSLGVFEQYF
-	TRBJ1-5	TRBV6-1	-	TGTGCCAGCAGTGACAGTATAAATCAGCCCCAGCATTTT	CASSDSINQPQHF
-	TRBJ2-7	TRBV29-1	-	TGCAGCGTTTCGGGGAGGCAGTCCCCTTCGATCTACGAGCAGTACTTC	CSVSGRQSPSIYEQYF
TRBD1	TRBJ2-5	TRBV7-7	many	TGTGCCAGCAGCCGGGACAGCCAAGAGACCCAGTACTTC	CASSRDSQETQYF
-	TRBJ2-3	TRBV12-3/TRBV12-4	-	TGTGCCAGCAGTTTCGGGTCTCCTGGCACAGATACGCAGTATTTT	CASSFGSPGTDTQYF
TRBD1	TRBJ2-4	TRBV7-6	few	TGTGCCAGCAGCCCGGGGGGGACAGGGGAGGTCATTCAGTACTTC	CASSPGGTGEVIQYF
TRBD2	TRBJ2-1	TRBV28	few	TGTGCCAGCGTCCCTGGGGGTAGCGGGGGGAGGTTGGATGAGCAGTTCTTC	CASVPGGSGGRLDEQFF
-	TRBJ2-1	TRBV6-6	-	TGTGCCAGCGAGGGGTCGGGGTCTTTTAATGAGCAGTTCTTC	CASEGSGSFNEQFF
TRBD1	TRBJ1-5	TRBV6-2/TRBV6-3	-	TGTGCCAGCAGTAACAGGGGGAGAAGTAGTCAGCCCCAGCATTTT	CASSNRGRSSQPQHF
TRBD1	TRBJ2-1	TRBV5-1	-	TGCGCCAGCAGAGTACAGGGGGTTTACAATGAGCAGTTCTTC	CASRVQGVYNEQFF
-	TRBJ2-3	TRBV7-2	few	TGTGCCAGCAGCTACCCCGACAGGACGCAGTATTTT	CASSYPDRTQYF
-	TRBJ2-7	TRBV19	-	TGTGCCAGTAGTACCTTAGTGGGCAGGTACGAGCAGTACTTC	CASSTLVGRYEQYF
TRBD1	TRBJ1-1	TRBV7-6	-	TGTGCCAGCAGCCTCGCGGACAGGGGGGGAACTGAAGCTTTCTTT	CASSLADRGGTEAFF
-	TRBJ1-2	TRBV6-6	-	TGTGCCTGCAGTATAAGGGGGAATGGCTATGGCTACACCTTC	CACSIRGNGYGYTF
-	TRBJ2-7	TRBV20-1	few	TGCAGTGCTAGAGGGGCTAGTTCCCCATCCTACGAGCAGTACTTC	CSARGASSPSYEQYF
-	TRBJ2-1	TRBV7-9	few	TGTGCCAGCAGCTTAGCGTTGTTGAGGGGTGAGCAGTTCTTC	CASSLALLRGEQFF
TRBD2	TRBJ2-1	TRBV10-3	few	TGTGCCAGCGGACTAGCGGGTGAGACCTACAATGAGCAGTTCTTC	CASGLAGETYNEQFF
TRBD2	TRBJ2-4	TRBV10-3	few	TGTGCCATCAGTGCCGGACTAGCGGGGGGGCCTAACATTCAGTACTTC	CAISAGLAGGPNIQYF